The 20 T cell receptor beta chains listed next were all sequenced from one sample in a study of early T cells in non-severe SARS-CoV-2 infection. TCRdb fed the 5' RACE reads into MiXCR, producing one record per CDR3 protein. This sample has approximately 89,000 distinct CDR3 sequences, with over 12% found just once. The sequenced sample consisted of whole blood. These TCRs come from an adult who was a healthcare worker with PCR-confirmed SARS-CoV-2 infection or an uninfected control (not recorded which).

This clonotype was recorded at least ten times. The J gene is TRBJ2-7, the V gene TRBV4-2; no reliable D call. Trimming removed 1 base at V and 2 bases at J, with 15 bases between. CDR1 is LGHNA, CDR2 YNFKEQ, per germline. The CDR3 loop spans 16 amino acids. The CDR3 DNA reads TGTGCCAGCAGCCAAGTGTTGGGTCCACGTCCCTACGAGCAGTACTTC. This sequence encodes CASSQVLGPRPYEQYF.

This chain joins TRBV24-1 and TRBJ2-1, with TRBD2 matching 13 bases. CDR1 and CDR2 from the germline V gene are KGHDR and SFDVKD. The junction had 8 bases not matched to a gene; V was cut back by 3 bases and J by 1 base. CDR3 length: 19 amino acids. The CDR3, as DNA: TGTGCCACCAGTGATACCGGGACTAGCGGGAAAATTTCCTACAATGAGCAGTTCTTC. Translating gives CATSDTGTSGKISYNEQFF.

There are many counts of this clonotype. J is TRBJ1-1 and V is TRBV12-5; maybe TRBD1 (6 bases). This CDR3 has 14 residues. Trimming cost V 6 bases and J 4 bases, with 15 bases left between them. Germline V gene sequence: CDR1 LGHNT, CDR2 FRNRAP. The CDR3 nucleotides read TGTGCTAGTGGGCTACAGGGTAGCAGCACTGAAGCTTTCTTT. As protein: CASGLQGSSTEAFF.

This clonotype came up a few times. The rearrangement links TRBV15 to TRBJ2-4; 11 bases map to TRBD2. CDR3 length equals 15 residues. Germline loops: CDR1 LNHNV, CDR2 YYDKDF (reference sequence). J gave up 8 bases and V 3 bases, and 6 bases lay outside the gene matches. This CDR3 reads CATSSSGRAGYIQYF. The DNA for the CDR3 is TGTGCCACCAGCAGTAGCGGGAGGGCCGGGTACATTCAGTACTTC. Full variable domain (rest looked up from reference TRBV15 and TRBJ2-4): DAMVIQNPRYQVTQFGKPVTLSCSQTLNHNVMYWYQQKSSQAPKLLFHYYDKDFNNEADTPDNFQSRRPNTSFCFLDIRSPGLGDTAMYLCATSSSGRAGYIQYFGAGTRLSVL.

This clonotype was picked up a small number of times. V and J are TRBV20-1 and TRBJ2-3; D perhaps matches TRBD2 (5 bases). Trimming shortened V by 8 bases and J by 3 bases, and 12 bases separated the two germline ends. Germline loops: CDR1 DFQATT, CDR2 SNEGSKA (reference sequence). The CDR3 is made up of 12 amino acids. DNA for the CDR3: TGCAGTACCCCCGGGGATACAGATACGCAGTATTTT. It is translated as CSTPGDTDTQYF.

This clonotype appeared once. V gene TRBV2 combines with J gene TRBJ1-2, with 8 positions matching TRBD1. In germline, CDR1 is SNHLY, CDR2 FYNNEI. J was trimmed by 6 bases and V by 3 bases; bases with no gene match: 9. The CDR3 has 15 residues. CDR3 residues: CASSEGTGQLHGYTF. CDR3 bases: TGTGCCAGCAGTGAGGGGACAGGCCAGCTCCATGGCTACACCTTC.

This clonotype came up a few times. The chain joins TRBV5-1 to TRBJ2-7; D ambiguous. This CDR3 has 14 amino acids. Trimming stripped 0 bases from V and 1 base from J, with 8 bases between. Germline-derived CDR1 and CDR2 are SGHRS and YFSETQ. The CDR3 is CASSLAVSSYEQYF. In DNA, the CDR3 is TGCGCCAGCAGCTTGGCGGTCAGTTCCTACGAGCAGTACTTC. Filled out from reference TRBV5-1 and TRBJ2-7, the complete variable domain reads KAGVTQTPRYLIKTRGQQVTLSCSPISGHRSVSWYQQTPGQGLQFLFEYFSETQRNKGNFPGRFSGRQFSNSRSEMNVSTLELGDSALYLCASSLAVSSYEQYFGPGTRLTVT.

This clonotype appeared a few times. The V and J genes are TRBV2 and TRBJ2-1; 11 bases align to TRBD2. The CDR3 covers 15 residues. J lost 7 bases, V lost 5 bases, and 7 bases had no gene match. CDR1 and CDR2 from the germline V gene are SNHLY and FYNNEI. The CDR3 DNA sequence: TGTGCCAGCAGTCCCGGGACTAGCGGAATTAATGAGCAGTTCTTC. Translating gives CASSPGTSGINEQFF. Variable domain in full (rest from reference TRBV2 and TRBJ2-1): EPEVTQTPSHQVTQMGQEVILRCVPISNHLYFYWYRQILGQKVEFLVSFYNNEISEKSEIFDDQFSVERPDGSNFTLKIRSTKLEDSAMYFCASSPGTSGINEQFFGPGTRLTVL.

The chain carries TRBV10-3 and TRBJ1-6; D call uncertain. Germline CDR1 and CDR2: ENHRY and SYGVKD. The V end lost 4 bases, the J end lost 8 bases, and 15 bases lay between the germline ends. CDR3 length: 15 amino acids. CDR3: CAISASKPRDSPLHF. The DNA of the CDR3 is TGTGCCATCAGTGCATCAAAACCCCGGGATTCACCCCTCCACTTT.

J is TRBJ2-3 and V is TRBV29-1, with D unresolved. The germline CDR1 and CDR2 sequences are SQVTM and ANQGSEA. CDR3 size: 13 residues. V was shortened by 5 bases and J by 3 bases, with 12 bases between the two germline ends. The CDR3 spells CSVHGFSTDTQYF. CDR3 bases: TGCAGCGTTCACGGGTTTAGTACAGATACGCAGTATTTT.

This clonotype was seen at least ten times. The V gene is TRBV27, the J gene TRBJ1-4; 7 nucleotides agree with TRBD1. The CDR3 sequence is 14 residues long. From germline, CDR1 is MNHEY and CDR2 SMNVEV (reference sequence). The junction had 5 bases not matched to a gene; V was cut back by 6 bases and J by 4 bases. The CDR3 protein is CASRTGQFNEKLFF. The DNA for the CDR3 is TGTGCCAGCAGAACGGGACAGTTTAATGAAAAACTGTTTTTT.

The chain uses TRBV12-3 or TRBV12-4 and TRBJ2-1; 10 positions agree with TRBD2. The CDR3 runs to 18 residues. With 3 bases clipped from V and 2 bases from J, the junction kept 10 bases outside the gene matches. CDR3 DNA: TGTGCCAGCAGTTTCCGGTTACTAGCGGGGAAGACCTACAATGAGCAGTTCTTC. It codes for CASSFRLLAGKTYNEQFF.

The chain carries TRBV6-5 and TRBJ2-1, with 10 bases that match TRBD2. Germline assignment: CDR1 MNHEY and CDR2 SVGAGI. Trimming cost V 6 bases and J 4 bases; bases outside gene matches: 3. This CDR3 region has 14 residues. The CDR3 DNA sequence: TGTGCCAGCAGGGGACTAGCGCTGTACAATGAGCAGTTCTTC. This gives the protein CASRGLALYNEQFF.

The chain is built from TRBV27 and TRBJ2-1; D not resolved. Germline V gives CDR1 MNHEY, CDR2 SMNVEV (reference sequence). The CDR3 covers 13 residues. V gave up 3 bases and J gave up 2 bases, with 5 bases separating them. CDR3 coding DNA: TGTGCCAGCAGTTTTCGCACCTACAATGAGCAGTTCTTC. It codes for CASSFRTYNEQFF.

The chain has TRBV7-6 and TRBJ2-1, with 9 bases aligning to TRBD2. The length of the CDR3 is 17 residues. CDR1 SGHVS and CDR2 FNYEAQ come from the germline V gene. Here the CDR3 reads CVRWGLACSRLDNEQFF. The CDR3 nucleotides read TGTGTCAGATGGGGACTAGCATGCTCCCGTCTGGACAATGAGCAGTTCTTC.

This clonotype was recorded at least ten times. V usage is TRBV7-3 and J usage is TRBJ2-3, with D hard to call. Germline loops: CDR1 SGHTA, CDR2 FQGTGA. With 4 bases removed from V and 0 bases from J, the gap between germline ends came to 8 bases. This CDR3 region has 14 residues. As DNA, the CDR3 is TGTGCCAGCAGCTCTGACCCTAGCACAGATACGCAGTATTTT. This codes for CASSSDPSTDTQYF.

V usage is TRBV11-2 and J usage is TRBJ1-3; D ambiguous. This CDR3 comprises 17 residues. Trimming took 0 bases from V and 4 from J, leaving 16 bases between them. Germline V gene sequence: CDR1 SGHAT, CDR2 FQNNGV. The CDR3 sequence is CASSLDPSGRAGNTIYF. The CDR3 DNA follows: TGTGCCAGCAGCTTAGACCCATCTGGGAGGGCCGGAAACACCATATATTTT.

This rearrangement joins TRBV20-1 to TRBJ1-4, with 7 bases lining up with TRBD1. CDR1 is DFQATT, CDR2 SNEGSKA, per germline (reference sequence). V lost 4 bases, J lost 3 bases, and 2 bases stayed unmatched. The CDR3 sequence is 13 residues long. For the CDR3, the DNA is TGCAGTGCTAAACAGGGGTCTAATGAAAAACTGTTTTTT. It specifies CSAKQGSNEKLFF.

The chain couples TRBV5-1 to TRBJ1-2; 8 bases are shared with TRBD1. This CDR3 is 14 amino acids long. The ends lost 5 bases at V and 3 bases at J; junction bases unmatched: 6. The germline V gene encodes CDR1 SGHRS and CDR2 YFSETQ. This chain's CDR3 is CASRQGVTDYGYTF. The DNA for the CDR3 is TGCGCCAGCAGACAGGGGGTTACAGACTATGGCTACACCTTC.

The V and J genes are TRBV7-9 and TRBJ2-7; the D call may be TRBD1 or TRBD2 (5 bases each). Germline CDR1 SEHNR, CDR2 FQNEAQ (reference sequence). The V end lost 4 bases, the J end lost 3 bases, and 13 bases lay between the germline ends. The CDR3 runs to 14 residues. The CDR3 is CASSSSLGVYEQYF. CDR3 nucleotide sequence: TGTGCCAGCAGCTCCTCGCTGGGGGTCTACGAGCAGTACTTC. Variable domain in full (rest from reference TRBV7-9 and TRBJ2-7): DTGVSQNPRHKITKRGQNVTFRCDPISEHNRLYWYRQTLGQGPEFLTYFQNEAQLEKSRLLSDRFSAERPKGSFSTLEIQRTEQGDSAMYLCASSSSLGVYEQYFGPGTRLTVT.